These 21 T cell receptor beta chains came from one sample sequenced in a study of blood T cell repertoires in COVID-19. Only in-frame clones appear in the TCRdb table, and some are missing; sequencing was by immunoSEQ multiplex PCR. The sample has some 240,000 clones; roughly 90% are singletons. Sequenced sample: peripheral blood. The receptors shown here come from a man aged 60-69 years with COVID-19, enrolled during active disease.

The CDR3 nucleotides read TGTGCCAGCAGTCCCACAGGCTACTTCATGAACACTGAAGCTTTCTTT. Translating it yields CASSPTGYFMNTEAFF. V and J are TRBV28 and TRBJ1-1; tentatively, D is TRBD1 (5 bases). Germline V gene data show CDR1 as MDHEN and CDR2 as SYDVKM. This CDR3 has 16 amino acids. Deletions cut 5 bases from V and 0 bases from J, with 16 bases between.

The chain recombines TRBV2 with TRBJ1-5; D is uncertain. Germline V gene data show CDR1 as SNHLY and CDR2 as FYNNEI. The CDR3 extends over 13 amino acids. V was cut by 6 bases and J by 3 bases, with 9 bases left in between. This chain's CDR3 is CASRRGFNQPQHF. The DNA of the CDR3 is TGTGCCAGCAGGCGAGGTTTCAATCAGCCCCAGCATTTT.

The CDR3 spells CASSDRATLNYGYTF. CDR3 nucleotide sequence: TGTGCCAGCAGTGACAGGGCTACCCTTAACTATGGCTACACCTTC. The chain joins TRBV6-1 to TRBJ1-2, with D possibly matching TRBD1 (5 bases). The V gene's germline CDR1 is MNHNS and CDR2 SASEGT. The CDR3 has 15 residues. V shed 3 bases and J shed 1 base, with 12 bases lying between them.

This clone was seen a single time. CDR3 loop: CASMNQGSGNIQYF. For the CDR3, the DNA is TGTGCCAGCATGAATCAGGGGTCCGGAAACATTCAGTACTTC. The V and J genes are TRBV4-2 and TRBJ2-4; D may be TRBD1 (6 bases). The germline gives CDR1 LGHNA, CDR2 YNFKEQ. CDR3 size: 14 residues. V was pared by 7 bases and J by 6 bases, with 16 bases between.

This chain joins TRBV27 and TRBJ1-2; D is uncertain. This CDR3 is 16 amino acids long. Per germline, CDR1 MNHEY and CDR2 SMNVEV (reference sequence). Deletions cut 5 bases from V and 3 bases from J, with 19 bases between. The CDR3 protein is CASSLTRTNSYYGYTF. The DNA of the CDR3 is TGTGCCAGCAGTCTAACCCGTACCAACTCCTACTATGGCTACACCTTC.

This clone was detected only once. The V gene is TRBV5-4, the J gene TRBJ2-7; D is unresolved. This CDR3 has 13 residues. Deletions cut 4 bases from V and 3 bases from J, with 11 bases between. The germline gives CDR1 SGHNT, CDR2 YYREEE (reference sequence). CDR3 nucleotides: TGTGCCAGCAGCATCGTCGGTAGCTACGAGCAGTACTTC. This gives the protein CASSIVGSYEQYF.

The chain is built from TRBV5-5 and TRBJ1-5, with 7 nucleotides matching TRBD1. J lost 3 bases, V lost 5 bases, and 5 bases had no gene match. Germline CDR1 and CDR2: SGHKS and YYEKEE (reference sequence). The CDR3 totals 14 residues. CDR3 sequence (DNA): TGTGCCAGCAGTTCCGGGACAGCCAATCAGCCCCAGCATTTT. Its protein is CASSSGTANQPQHF.

As regards this clone: At one end the junction does not follow the germline gene, possibly because of a read error. This chain connects TRBV7-7 to TRBJ2-1; D gene uncertain. CDR3 length: 17 amino acids. Per germline, CDR1 SSHAT and CDR2 FNYEAQ (reference sequence). CDR3 sequence: CASSLARPGNPYNEQFF. CDR3 coding DNA: TGTGCTAGCAGCTTAGCCCGACCAGGAAATCCCTACAATGAGCAGTTCTTC.

The J gene is TRBJ2-7, the V gene TRBV5-1; 8 bases line up with TRBD2. Germline V gene data show CDR1 as SGHRS and CDR2 as YFSETQ. This CDR3 has 15 residues. The trim removed 4 bases at V and 3 bases at J, leaving 9 bases unmatched. This chain's CDR3 is CASSGPGTRGYEQYF. The CDR3 DNA follows: TGCGCCAGCAGCGGGCCAGGGACTAGAGGCTACGAGCAGTACTTC.

The chain uses TRBV25-1 and TRBJ1-2; D is perhaps TRBD1 (6 bases). The CDR3 sequence is 13 residues long. V gave up 6 bases and J gave up 5 bases, with 13 bases separating them. Looked up from germline, CDR1 is MGHDK and CDR2 is SYGVNS. The CDR3 spells CASSVGTRYGYTF. The CDR3 DNA follows: TGTGCCAGCAGCGTGGGGACAAGATATGGCTACACCTTC.

This chain connects TRBV7-2 to TRBJ2-7, with D possibly being TRBD2 (6 bases). V was pared by 3 bases and J by 2 bases, with 20 bases between. CDR1 is SGHTA and CDR2 is FQGNSA in the germline V gene. The CDR3 covers 17 residues. CDR3 bases: TGTGCCAGCAGCTTTGGCGGGGTCCCCTTTAGTCCCTACGAGCAGTACTTC. Protein product: CASSFGGVPFSPYEQYF.

This clone was recorded only once. V and J are TRBV6-5 and TRBJ2-7, with TRBD2 identical over 8 bases. Germline CDR1 is MNHEY and CDR2 is SVGAGI. V trimming: 0 bases; J trimming: 3 bases; junction bases outside the gene matches: 4. This CDR3 contains 15 residues. The CDR3 coding sequence is TGTGCCAGCAGTTACTCGTCGGGACTAGGCTACGAGCAGTACTTC. Protein: CASSYSSGLGYEQYF.

The chain recombines TRBV5-1 with TRBJ2-3; 12 bases align to TRBD1. The CDR3 is 17 residues long. Trimming cost V 1 base and J 5 bases; bases outside gene matches: 8. Germline V lookup: CDR1 SGHRS, CDR2 YFSETQ. The CDR3 loop reads CASSLIGTGGGKDTQYF. The CDR3 region has the DNA TGCGCCAGCAGCTTGATCGGGACAGGGGGCGGGAAAGATACGCAGTATTTT. Looking up the rest from reference TRBV5-1 and TRBJ2-3 gives the full variable domain: KAGVTQTPRYLIKTRGQQVTLSCSPISGHRSVSWYQQTPGQGLQFLFEYFSETQRNKGNFPGRFSGRQFSNSRSEMNVSTLELGDSALYLCASSLIGTGGGKDTQYFGPGTRLTVL.

The chain combines TRBV5-8 with TRBJ1-2, with 9 bases identical to TRBD1. The CDR3 runs 16 residues. Germline CDR1 reads SGHTS; CDR2 reads YDEGEE. Germline trimming cut 1 base from V and 7 bases from J; bases unmatched to any gene: 11. The CDR3 sequence is CASSLRDRAGVRGYTF. The CDR3 DNA follows: TGTGCCAGCAGCTTGAGGGACAGGGCTGGTGTACGTGGCTACACCTTC.

This clone was counted between two and nine times. The chain joins TRBV2 to TRBJ1-6; 7 bases map to TRBD1. This CDR3 has 16 amino acids. Per germline, CDR1 SNHLY and CDR2 FYNNEI. Trimming removed 4 bases from V and 2 bases from J; junction bases left unmatched: 5. In DNA, the CDR3 is TGTGCCAGCAGTGGCCTCCAGGGGGCCTATAATTCACCCCTCCACTTT. Translation: CASSGLQGAYNSPLHF.

The CDR3 bases are TGTGCCAGCAGCTTGGGCGGATATAGCAATCAGCCCCAGCATTTT. This sequence encodes CASSLGGYSNQPQHF. The chain uses TRBV5-6 and TRBJ1-5; no clear D. Looked up from germline, CDR1 is SGHDT and CDR2 is YYEEEE. The CDR3 runs to 15 residues. Trimming removed 0 bases at V and 0 bases at J, with 7 bases between.

This chain connects TRBV7-6 to TRBJ2-7; D is possibly TRBD2 (7 bases). Trimming shortened V by 5 bases and J by 3 bases, and 17 bases separated the two germline ends. CDR1 and CDR2 from the germline V gene are SGHVS and FNYEAQ. This CDR3 comprises 15 residues. The CDR3 DNA is TGTGCCAGCAGCCCCGGGGGCGGGGGAAGCTACGAGCAGTACTTC. It translates to CASSPGGGGSYEQYF.

The chain combines TRBV4-1 with TRBJ1-5; TRBD1 might be the D (6 bases). This CDR3 region has 13 residues. CDR1 MGHRA and CDR2 YSYEKL come from the germline V gene. Trimming removed 5 bases from V and 8 bases from J, with 13 bases in between. The CDR3 sequence is CASSYENREPQHF. CDR3 nucleotide sequence: TGCGCCAGCAGCTACGAAAACAGGGAGCCCCAGCATTTT.

Written as DNA, the CDR3 is TGTGCCAGCAGCGGGGGGCCGGACAGGGTGTACGAGCAGTACTTC. This translates into CASSGGPDRVYEQYF. V is TRBV5-5 and J is TRBJ2-7; the match to TRBD1 covers 8 bases. V dropped 4 bases and J dropped 4; count of bases not matched to a gene: 10. The CDR3 runs to 15 residues. The germline CDR1 and CDR2 sequences are SGHKS and YYEKEE (reference sequence).

The V gene is TRBV6-4, the J gene TRBJ2-2; tentatively, D is TRBD2 (6 bases). Germline assignment: CDR1 MRHNA and CDR2 SNTAGT. Trimming pared 1 base from V and 0 bases from J, leaving 24 bases between. The CDR3 contains 21 residues. In DNA form, the CDR3 reads TGTGCCAGCAGTGACTGTGACGGGGGAGCACAATTGTTCGCGAACACCGGGGAGCTGTTTTTT. Translating gives CASSDCDGGAQLFANTGELFF.

The chain uses TRBV5-1 and TRBJ1-2, with D perhaps TRBD1 (6 bases). Trimming took 0 bases from V and 8 from J, leaving 11 bases between them. Germline V CDR1 and CDR2: SGHRS, YFSETQ. This CDR3 has 13 residues. The CDR3 coding sequence is TGCGCCAGCAGCTTGGTGGCAGGGGAAGGCTACACCTTC. It is translated as CASSLVAGEGYTF.